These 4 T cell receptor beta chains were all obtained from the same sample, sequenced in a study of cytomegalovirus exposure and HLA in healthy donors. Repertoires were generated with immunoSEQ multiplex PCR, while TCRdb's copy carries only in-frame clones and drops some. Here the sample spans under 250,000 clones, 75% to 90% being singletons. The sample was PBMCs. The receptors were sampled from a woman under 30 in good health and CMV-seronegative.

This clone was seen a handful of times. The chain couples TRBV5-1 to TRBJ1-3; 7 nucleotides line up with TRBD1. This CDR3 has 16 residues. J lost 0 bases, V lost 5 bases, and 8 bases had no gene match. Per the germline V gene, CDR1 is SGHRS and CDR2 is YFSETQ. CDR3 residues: CASSLGTAGSGNTIYF. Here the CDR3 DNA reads TGCGCCAGCAGTTTAGGGACAGCCGGCTCTGGAAACACCATATATTTT.

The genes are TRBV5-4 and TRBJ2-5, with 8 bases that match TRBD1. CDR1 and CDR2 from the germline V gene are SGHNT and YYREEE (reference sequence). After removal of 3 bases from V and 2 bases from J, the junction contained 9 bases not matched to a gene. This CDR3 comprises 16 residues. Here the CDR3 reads CASSSSDRGRQETQYF. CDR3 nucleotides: TGTGCCAGCAGCTCCTCTGACAGGGGCCGACAAGAGACCCAGTACTTC.

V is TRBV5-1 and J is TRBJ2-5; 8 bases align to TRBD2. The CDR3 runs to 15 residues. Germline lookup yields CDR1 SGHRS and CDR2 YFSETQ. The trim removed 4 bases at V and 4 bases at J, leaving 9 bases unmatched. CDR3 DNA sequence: TGCGCCAGCAGCGACGGTAGCCTAGCGGGAGAGACCCAGTACTTC. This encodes CASSDGSLAGETQYF.

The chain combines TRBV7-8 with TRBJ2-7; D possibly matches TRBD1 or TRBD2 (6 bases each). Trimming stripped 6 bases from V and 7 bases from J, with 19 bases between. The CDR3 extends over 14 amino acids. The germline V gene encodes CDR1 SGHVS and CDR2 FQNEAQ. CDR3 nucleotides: TGTGCCAGCAGGGTGTCCGGAGGGGGGACAGAGCAGTACTTC. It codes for CASRVSGGGTEQYF.